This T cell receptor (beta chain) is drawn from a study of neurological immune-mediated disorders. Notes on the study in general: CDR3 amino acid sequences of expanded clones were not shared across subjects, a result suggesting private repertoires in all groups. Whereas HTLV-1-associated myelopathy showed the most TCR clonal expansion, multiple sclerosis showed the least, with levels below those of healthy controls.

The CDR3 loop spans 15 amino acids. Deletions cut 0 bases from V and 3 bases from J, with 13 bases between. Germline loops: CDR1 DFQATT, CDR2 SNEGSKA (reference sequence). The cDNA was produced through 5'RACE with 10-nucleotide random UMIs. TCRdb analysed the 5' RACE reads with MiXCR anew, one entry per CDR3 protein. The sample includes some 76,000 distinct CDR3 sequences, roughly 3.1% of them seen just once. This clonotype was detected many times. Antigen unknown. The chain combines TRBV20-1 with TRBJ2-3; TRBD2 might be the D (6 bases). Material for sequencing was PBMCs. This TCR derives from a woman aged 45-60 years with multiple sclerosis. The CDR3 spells CSAREGGSWTDTQYF. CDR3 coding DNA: TGCAGTGCTAGAGAGGGGGGTAGCTGGACAGATACGCAGTATTTT.